Shown below are 8 T cell receptor beta chains from a single sample sequenced in a study of cytomegalovirus exposure and HLA in healthy donors. PCR employed 60 Vbeta and 13 Jbeta primers. This table comes from immunoSEQ multiplex PCR, and its TCRdb copy is limited to in-frame clones, with some not included. This sample has a few hundred thousand clones, with approximately 90% found just once. The sequenced sample consisted of PBMCs. The receptors shown here come from a woman between 18 and 29 years old in good health and CMV-seronegative.

The V gene is TRBV7-9, the J gene TRBJ1-2; D ambiguous. Trimming shortened V by 4 bases and J by 8 bases, and 14 bases separated the two germline ends. The CDR3 sequence is 13 residues long. Germline assignment: CDR1 SEHNR and CDR2 FQNEAQ (reference sequence). Here the CDR3 DNA reads TGTGCCAGCAGCTCTACGTCTCGGGTCGGCTACACCTTC. Protein product: CASSSTSRVGYTF.

This clone was observed a few times. The gene calls are TRBV6-6 and TRBJ2-7, with D tentatively TRBD1 (6 bases). Germline values: CDR1 MNHNY, CDR2 SVGAGI (reference sequence). Trimming took 6 bases from V and 4 from J, leaving 19 bases between them. This CDR3 is 15 amino acids long. This chain's CDR3 is CASRETGGSTYEQYF. The DNA of the CDR3 is TGTGCCAGCAGGGAGACAGGAGGCTCCACTTACGAGCAGTACTTC.

The V call is TRBV6-6, the J call TRBJ2-1, with 8 nucleotides matching TRBD2. V was pared by 0 bases and J by 4 bases, with 5 bases of the junction left unmatched. The CDR3 runs to 16 residues. Germline CDR1 and CDR2: MNHNY and SVGAGI (reference sequence). The CDR3 bases are TGTGCCAGCAGTTACTCAGGCGGGGGGCCATACAATGAGCAGTTCTTC. Translation: CASSYSGGGPYNEQFF.

The rearrangement links TRBV5-3 to TRBJ1-1, with a weak D call TRBD1 (6 bases). TRBV5-3 is an ORF for which the function is uncertain. This CDR3 has 15 amino acids. Trimming took off 3 bases at V and 10 bases at J, with 22 bases between the two ends. The CDR3 loop is CARSWGSRGRIVAFF. The CDR3 DNA sequence: TGTGCCAGAAGCTGGGGTTCCAGGGGACGGATAGTAGCTTTCTTT.

J is TRBJ1-2 and V is TRBV30; tentative D call: TRBD1 (5 bases). The germline V gene encodes CDR1 GTSNPN and CDR2 SVGIG (reference sequence). The V end lost 4 bases, the J end lost 3 bases, and 12 bases lay between the germline ends. The CDR3 length is 13 residues. The CDR3 loop is CAWTGNYHYGYTF. CDR3 bases: TGTGCCTGGACAGGGAATTACCACTATGGCTACACCTTC.

CDR3 bases: TGCGCCAGCAGCTTGGCCGGGACTAGCGGAGTGGGGGAGCAGTACTTC. It is translated as CASSLAGTSGVGEQYF. V usage is TRBV5-1 and J usage is TRBJ2-7, with TRBD2 identical over 11 bases. J was trimmed by 7 bases and V by 0 bases; bases with no gene match: 9. CDR1 SGHRS and CDR2 YFSETQ come from the germline V gene. This CDR3 comprises 16 residues.

This chain joins TRBV7-2 and TRBJ2-4, with TRBD2 matching 15 bases. Germline V gives CDR1 SGHTA, CDR2 FQGNSA. The V and J ends lost 5 bases and 1 base, in that order; junction bases with no gene match: 3. The CDR3 is 17 amino acids. The CDR3 region has the DNA TGTGCCAGCAGCCTGGGACTAGCGGGGGGCGCCAAAAACATTCAGTACTTC. This codes for CASSLGLAGGAKNIQYF.

The V gene is TRBV27, the J gene TRBJ2-5; the match to TRBD1 covers 7 bases. This CDR3 has 16 residues. V gave up 2 bases and J gave up 1 base; unmatched junction bases: 7. The germline V gene has CDR1 MNHEY and CDR2 SMNVEV (reference sequence). CDR3 in DNA: TGTGCCAGCAGTTTAGTGTCAGGGGGACCCCAAGAGACCCAGTACTTC. Amino acid sequence: CASSLVSGGPQETQYF.